This T cell receptor beta chain came from a study of CD8 T cells in Susac syndrome. Random hexamers served to reverse transcribe roughly 0.45 to 1 ug RNA. TCRdb used MiXCR to reprocess the immunoSEQ multiplex PCR reads, holding one entry per CDR3 protein. The sample includes about 300,000 distinct CDR3 sequences, approximately 90% of them seen just once. This CDR3 contains 15 residues. The ends lost 3 bases at V and 2 bases at J; junction bases unmatched: 3. Sequenced sample: CD4+ T cells from PBMCs. This chain joins TRBV12-3 or TRBV12-4 and TRBJ2-3; 9 positions match TRBD2. The TCR was taken from a human donor with multiple sclerosis. The CDR3 spells CASSFRTSVTDTQYF. DNA of the CDR3: TGTGCCAGCAGTTTTAGGACTAGCGTCACAGATACGCAGTATTTT.